This T cell receptor beta chain was identified during a study of blood T cell repertoires in COVID-19. This clone is a singleton in its sample. Clones were sequenced by immunoSEQ multiplex PCR, and TCRdb holds only the in-frame ones, with some missing. The data contain approximately 240,000 clones, around nine tenths of them singletons. V lost 5 bases and J 4 bases, leaving 5 bases between the germline ends. The V gene's germline CDR1 is MNHEY and CDR2 SVGEGT. The CDR3 runs to 11 residues. Material for sequencing was PBMCs or T cells enriched from blood (not recorded which). The chain uses TRBV6-2 or TRBV6-3 and TRBJ1-2, with no clear D. The TCR sequence derives from a woman aged 18-29 years who had recovered from COVID-19. CDR3 residues: CASSHSYGYTF. The CDR3 region has the DNA TGTGCCAGCAGTCACAGCTATGGCTACACCTTC.